The 2 T cell receptor beta chains given below trace back to one sample, sequenced in a study of somatic mutations in T cells in chronic GVHD. Generated by immunoSEQ multiplex PCR, the TCRdb table keeps only in-frame clones and is missing some. The sample carries some 13,000 clones, 78% recorded once. Sequencing was carried out using Vbeta20-negative CD4+ T cells from blood. The receptor set was obtained from a male patient in his fifties or sixties with chronic graft-versus-host disease. Part of the T cell pool may stem from the graft donor.

This chain connects TRBV7-7 to TRBJ2-5; TRBD2 matches 8 bases. J was trimmed by 3 bases and V by 8 bases; bases with no gene match: 5. This CDR3 comprises 13 residues. Germline CDR1 SSHAT, CDR2 FNYEAQ (reference sequence). CDR3 bases: TGTGCCAGCTCAATCGGGGGGGAAGAGACCCAGTACTTC. It encodes CASSIGGEETQYF.

Note on this clone: The same CDR3 arises from other DNA sequences in this sample as well. This chain uses TRBV27 with TRBJ2-3; D possibly corresponds to TRBD2 (7 bases). CDR1 and CDR2 from the germline V gene are MNHEY and SMNVEV (reference sequence). This CDR3 contains 14 residues. With 8 bases removed from V and 0 bases from J, the gap between germline ends came to 12 bases. The CDR3 reads CASGGAASTDTQYF. CDR3 sequence (DNA): TGTGCCAGCGGGGGGGCGGCGAGCACAGATACGCAGTATTTT.